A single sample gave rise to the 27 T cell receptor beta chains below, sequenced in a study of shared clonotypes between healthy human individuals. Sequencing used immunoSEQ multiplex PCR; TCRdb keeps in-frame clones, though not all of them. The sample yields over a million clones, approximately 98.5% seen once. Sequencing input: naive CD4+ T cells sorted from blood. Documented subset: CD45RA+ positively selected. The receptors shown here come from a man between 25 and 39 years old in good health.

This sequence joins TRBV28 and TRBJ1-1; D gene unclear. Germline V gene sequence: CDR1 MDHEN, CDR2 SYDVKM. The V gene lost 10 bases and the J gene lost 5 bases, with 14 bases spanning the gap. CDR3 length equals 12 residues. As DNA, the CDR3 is TGTGCCACCTCAACTGTGACAACTGAAGCTTTCTTT. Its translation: CATSTVTTEAFF.

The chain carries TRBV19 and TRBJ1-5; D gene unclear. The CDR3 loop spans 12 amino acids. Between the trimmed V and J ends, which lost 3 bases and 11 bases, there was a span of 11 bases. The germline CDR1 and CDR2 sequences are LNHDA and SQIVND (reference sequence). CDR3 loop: CASSMPPSAQHF. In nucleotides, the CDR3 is TGTGCCAGTAGTATGCCCCCCTCAGCCCAGCATTTT.

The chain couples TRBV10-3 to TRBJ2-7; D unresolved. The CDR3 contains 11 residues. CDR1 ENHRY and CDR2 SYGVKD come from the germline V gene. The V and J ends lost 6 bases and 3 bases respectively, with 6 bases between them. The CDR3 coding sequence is TGTGCCATCAGCACTCGCTACGAGCAGTACTTC. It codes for CAISTRYEQYF.

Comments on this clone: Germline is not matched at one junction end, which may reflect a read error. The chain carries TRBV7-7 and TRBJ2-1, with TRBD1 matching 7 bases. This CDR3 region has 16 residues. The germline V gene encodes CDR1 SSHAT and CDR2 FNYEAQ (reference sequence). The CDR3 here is CASSSRGQTLLNEQFF. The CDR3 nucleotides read TGTGCTAGCAGCTCTAGGGGACAGACTCTACTCAATGAGCAGTTCTTC.

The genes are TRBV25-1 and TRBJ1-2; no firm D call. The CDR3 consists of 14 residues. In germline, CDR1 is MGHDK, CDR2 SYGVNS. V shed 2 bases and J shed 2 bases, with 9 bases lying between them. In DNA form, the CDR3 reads TGTGCCAGCAGTGAAAATCTCGGAAACTATGGCTACACCTTC. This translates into CASSENLGNYGYTF.

This CDR3 reads CASSAQGGGRRTEAFF. In DNA, the CDR3 is TGTGCCAGCAGTGCCCAAGGAGGGGGGCGGAGGACTGAAGCTTTCTTT. The chain employs TRBV25-1 and TRBJ1-1; D possibly corresponds to TRBD1 (6 bases). CDR1 MGHDK and CDR2 SYGVNS come from the germline V gene. Trimming pared 4 bases from V and 5 bases from J, leaving 20 bases between. CDR3 size: 16 residues.

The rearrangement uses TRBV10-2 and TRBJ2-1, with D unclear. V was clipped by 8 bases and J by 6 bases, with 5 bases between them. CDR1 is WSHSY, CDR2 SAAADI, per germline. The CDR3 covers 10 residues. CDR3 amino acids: CASYSNEQFF. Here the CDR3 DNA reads TGCGCCAGCTATAGCAATGAGCAGTTCTTC.

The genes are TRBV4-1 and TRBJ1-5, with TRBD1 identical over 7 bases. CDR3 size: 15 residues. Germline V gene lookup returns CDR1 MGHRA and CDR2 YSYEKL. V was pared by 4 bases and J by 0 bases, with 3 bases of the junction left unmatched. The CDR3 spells CASSPRDSSNQPQHF. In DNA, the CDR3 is TGCGCCAGCAGCCCCCGGGACAGTAGCAATCAGCCCCAGCATTTT.

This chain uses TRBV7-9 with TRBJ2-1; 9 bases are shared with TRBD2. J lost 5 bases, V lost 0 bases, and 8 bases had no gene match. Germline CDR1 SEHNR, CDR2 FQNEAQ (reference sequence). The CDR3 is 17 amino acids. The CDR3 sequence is CASSLARVQREDNEQFF. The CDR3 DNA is TGTGCCAGCAGCTTAGCCCGAGTCCAGCGGGAGGACAATGAGCAGTTCTTC.

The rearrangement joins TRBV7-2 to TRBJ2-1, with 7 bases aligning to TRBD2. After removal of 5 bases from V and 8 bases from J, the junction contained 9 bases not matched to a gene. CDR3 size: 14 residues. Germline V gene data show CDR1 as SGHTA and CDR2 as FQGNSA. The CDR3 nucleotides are TGTGCCAGCAGCCCCGGACTAGTAGGGTATGAGCAGTTCTTC. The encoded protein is CASSPGLVGYEQFF.

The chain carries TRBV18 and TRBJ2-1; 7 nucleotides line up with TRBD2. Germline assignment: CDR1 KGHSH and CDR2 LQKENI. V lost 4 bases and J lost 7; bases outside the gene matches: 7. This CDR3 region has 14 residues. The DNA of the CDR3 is TGTGCCAGCTCACGAGCGGGAACGGTTAATGAGCAGTTCTTC. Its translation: CASSRAGTVNEQFF. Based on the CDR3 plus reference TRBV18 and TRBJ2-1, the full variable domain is NAGVMQNPRHLVRRRGQEARLRCSPMKGHSHVYWYRQLPEEGLKFMVYLQKENIIDESGMPKERFSAEFPKEGPSILRIQQVVRGDSAAYFCASSRAGTVNEQFFGPGTRLTVL.

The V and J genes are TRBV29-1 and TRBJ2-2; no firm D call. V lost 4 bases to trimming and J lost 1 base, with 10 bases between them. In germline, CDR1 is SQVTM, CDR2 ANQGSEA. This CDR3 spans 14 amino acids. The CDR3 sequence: CSVVVGVNTGELFF. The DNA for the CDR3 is TGCAGCGTTGTGGTTGGTGTGAACACCGGGGAGCTGTTTTTT.

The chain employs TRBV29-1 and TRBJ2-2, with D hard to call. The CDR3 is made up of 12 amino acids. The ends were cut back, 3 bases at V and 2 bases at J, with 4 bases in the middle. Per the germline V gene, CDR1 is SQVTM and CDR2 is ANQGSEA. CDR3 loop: CSVDRNTGELFF. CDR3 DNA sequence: TGCAGCGTTGACCGCAACACCGGGGAGCTGTTTTTT.

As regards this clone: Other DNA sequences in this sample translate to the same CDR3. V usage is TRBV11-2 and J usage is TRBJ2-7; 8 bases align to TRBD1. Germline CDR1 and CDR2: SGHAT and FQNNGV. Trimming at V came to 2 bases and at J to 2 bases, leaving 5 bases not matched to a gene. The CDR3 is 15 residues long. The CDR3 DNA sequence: TGTGCCAGCAGCTTAACCGGGACAGGACCCTACGAGCAGTACTTC. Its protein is CASSLTGTGPYEQYF.

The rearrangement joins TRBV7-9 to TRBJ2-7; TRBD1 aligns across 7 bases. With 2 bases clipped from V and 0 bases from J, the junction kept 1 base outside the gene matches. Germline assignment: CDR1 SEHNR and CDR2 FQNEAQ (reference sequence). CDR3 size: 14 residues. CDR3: CASSLKGASYEQYF. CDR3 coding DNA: TGTGCCAGCAGCTTAAAGGGGGCCTCCTACGAGCAGTACTTC.

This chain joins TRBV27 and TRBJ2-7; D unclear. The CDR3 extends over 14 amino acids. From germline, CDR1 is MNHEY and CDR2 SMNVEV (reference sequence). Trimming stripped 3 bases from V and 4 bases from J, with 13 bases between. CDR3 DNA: TGTGCCAGCAGTTTTGATCAGAGAATGTACGAGCAGTACTTC. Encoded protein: CASSFDQRMYEQYF.

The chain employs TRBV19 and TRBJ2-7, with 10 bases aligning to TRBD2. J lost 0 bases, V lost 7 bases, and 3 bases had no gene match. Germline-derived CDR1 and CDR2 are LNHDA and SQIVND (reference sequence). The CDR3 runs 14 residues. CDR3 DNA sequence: TGTGCCAGTACCGCTAGCGGGAGCTCCTACGAGCAGTACTTC. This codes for CASTASGSSYEQYF. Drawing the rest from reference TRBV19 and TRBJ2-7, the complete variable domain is DGGITQSPKYLFRKEGQNVTLSCEQNLNHDAMYWYRQDPGQGLRLIYYSQIVNDFQKGDIAEGYSVSREKKESFPLTVTSAQKNPTAFYLCASTASGSSYEQYFGPGTRLTVT.

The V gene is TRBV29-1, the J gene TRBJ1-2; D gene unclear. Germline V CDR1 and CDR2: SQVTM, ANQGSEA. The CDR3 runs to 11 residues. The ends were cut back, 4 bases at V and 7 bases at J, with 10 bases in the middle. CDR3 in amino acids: CSVVQIFGYTF. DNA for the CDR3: TGCAGCGTTGTACAGATATTTGGCTACACCTTC.

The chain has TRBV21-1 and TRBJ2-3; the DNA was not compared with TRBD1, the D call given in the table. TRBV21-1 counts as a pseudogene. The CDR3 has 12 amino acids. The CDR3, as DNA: TGTGCCAGCAGCACAGGCACAGATACGCAGTATTTT. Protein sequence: CASSTGTDTQYF.

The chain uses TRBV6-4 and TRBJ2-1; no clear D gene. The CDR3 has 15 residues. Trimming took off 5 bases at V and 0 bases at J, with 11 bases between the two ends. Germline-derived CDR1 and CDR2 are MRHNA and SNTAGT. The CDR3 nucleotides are TGTGCCAGCAGTAGCTCGGCTAGCTCCTACAATGAGCAGTTCTTC. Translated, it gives CASSSSASSYNEQFF.

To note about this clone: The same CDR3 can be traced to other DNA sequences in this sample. The CDR3 DNA reads as TGTGCCAGCAGCGTGAGGGGGAGGACAGATACGCAGTATTTT. This encodes CASSVRGRTDTQYF. The rearrangement uses TRBV9 and TRBJ2-3; either TRBD1 or TRBD2 may fit D (6 bases each). This CDR3 is built from 14 residues. V lost 2 bases to trimming and J lost 3 bases, with 10 bases between them. CDR1 is SGDLS, CDR2 YYNGEE, per germline.

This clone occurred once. The CDR3 nucleotides read TGTGCCAGCAGCATTGTTCCAGCGGGGGGAATTGGAGAGCAGTTCTTC. The encoded protein is CASSIVPAGGIGEQFF. This rearrangement joins TRBV5-5 to TRBJ2-1; 9 bases are a match to TRBD2. CDR3 size: 16 residues. Trimming at V came to 4 bases and at J to 10 bases, leaving 15 bases not matched to a gene. The germline gives CDR1 SGHKS, CDR2 YYEKEE (reference sequence).

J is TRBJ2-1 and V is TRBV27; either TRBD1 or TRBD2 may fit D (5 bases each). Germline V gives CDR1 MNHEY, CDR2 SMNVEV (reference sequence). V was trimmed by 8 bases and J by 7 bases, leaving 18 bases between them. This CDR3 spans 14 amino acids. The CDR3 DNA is TGTGCCAGCGCCCGGGACCCGACGCGGAATGAGCAGTTCTTC. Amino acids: CASARDPTRNEQFF.

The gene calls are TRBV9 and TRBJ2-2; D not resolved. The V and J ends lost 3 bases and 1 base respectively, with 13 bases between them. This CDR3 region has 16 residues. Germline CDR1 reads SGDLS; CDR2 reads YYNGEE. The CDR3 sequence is CASSAGQVLNTGELFF. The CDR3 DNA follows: TGTGCCAGCAGCGCTGGTCAGGTCTTGAACACCGGGGAGCTGTTTTTT. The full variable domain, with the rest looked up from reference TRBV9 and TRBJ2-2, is DSGVTQTPKHLITATGQRVTLRCSPRSGDLSVYWYQQSLDQGLQFLIQYYNGEERAKGNILERFSAQQFPDLHSELNLSSLELGDSALYFCASSAGQVLNTGELFFGEGSRLTVL.

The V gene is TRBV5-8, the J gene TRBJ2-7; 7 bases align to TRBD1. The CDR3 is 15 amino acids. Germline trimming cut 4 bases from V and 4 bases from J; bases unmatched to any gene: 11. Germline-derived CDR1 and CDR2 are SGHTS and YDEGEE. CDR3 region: CASSPFQGVKYEQYF. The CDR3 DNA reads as TGTGCCAGCAGCCCCTTTCAGGGGGTGAAATACGAGCAGTACTTC.

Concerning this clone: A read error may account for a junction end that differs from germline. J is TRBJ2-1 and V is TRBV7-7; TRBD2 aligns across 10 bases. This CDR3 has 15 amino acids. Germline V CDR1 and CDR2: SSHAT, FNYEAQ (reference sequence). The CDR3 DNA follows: TGTGCTAGCAGCTCCTTAGCGGGAGGTTTCGATGAGCAGTTCTTC. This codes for CASSSLAGGFDEQFF. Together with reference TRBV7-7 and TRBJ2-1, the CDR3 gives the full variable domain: GAGVSQSPRYKVTKRGQDVTLRCDPISSHATLYWYQQALGQGPEFLTYFNYEAQPDKSGLPSDRFSAERPEGSISTLTIQRTEQRDSAMYRCASSSLAGGFDEQFFGPGTRLTVL.

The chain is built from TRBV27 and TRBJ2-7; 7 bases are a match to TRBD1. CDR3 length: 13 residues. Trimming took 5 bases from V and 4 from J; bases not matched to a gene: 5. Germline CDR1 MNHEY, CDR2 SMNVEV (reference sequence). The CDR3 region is CASSRQGRYEQYF. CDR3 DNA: TGTGCCAGCAGTAGACAGGGTCGATACGAGCAGTACTTC.